The clone carrying this TCR beta chain showed up just a few times. Its antigen remains unknown. The sample originates from a study of vaccination and CD4 T cells after COVID-19. Treatment: roughly ten-day PBMC culture with coronavirus spike peptide pools or control peptides (ViraFEST assay). The CDR3 has 14 amino acids. Germline values: CDR1 DFQATT, CDR2 SNEGSKA (reference sequence). V was trimmed by 5 bases and J by 7 bases, leaving 20 bases between them. Cultured CD4+ T-cell DNA underwent Oncomine TCR Beta short-read sequencing. TCRdb reanalysed the PCR reads using MiXCR and keeps one entry per CDR3 protein. The sample carries 15,000 to 20,000 distinct CDR3 sequences, 45% to 60% recorded once.

Sequencing was performed on CD4+ T cells from blood, cultured in vitro, taken before SARS-CoV-2 vaccination. This clonotype was sampled from a human donor who had recovered from COVID-19. The chain uses TRBV20-1 and TRBJ1-2, with D possibly being TRBD1 (5 bases). The CDR3 spells CSASKVQGRAGYTF. In DNA form, the CDR3 reads TGCAGTGCTTCTAAGGTCCAGGGTAGGGCTGGCTACACCTTC.